Presented here are 32 T cell receptor beta chains from one specimen sequenced in a study of shared clonotypes between healthy human individuals. The protocol was immunoSEQ multiplex PCR, while the TCRdb copy is restricted to in-frame clones and leaves out a portion. This table has 2 million to 2.5 million clones, 85% to 95% appearing once. The sample consisted of naive CD4+ T cells from PBMCs. Subset in this sample: CD45RA+ positively selected. The receptors come from a young man in good health. Some clones in this sample may be carry-over from other donors' samples.

V usage is TRBV30 and J usage is TRBJ2-7; weak D call: TRBD2 (6 bases). Trimming stripped 4 bases from V and 5 bases from J, with 15 bases between. In germline, CDR1 is GTSNPN, CDR2 SVGIG (reference sequence). The CDR3 contains 13 residues. The CDR3: CAWTRTASDEQYF. DNA of the CDR3: TGTGCCTGGACCAGGACCGCTAGCGACGAGCAGTACTTC.

This chain links TRBV11-2 with TRBJ2-3; 12 nucleotides match TRBD2. After removal of 5 bases from V and 5 bases from J, the junction contained 8 bases not matched to a gene. Germline V gene lookup returns CDR1 SGHAT and CDR2 FQNNGV. The CDR3 is made up of 16 amino acids. This chain's CDR3 is CASSPSSGRAIDTQYF. The CDR3 coding sequence is TGTGCCAGCAGCCCCTCTAGCGGGAGGGCCATAGATACGCAGTATTTT. Full variable domain (remainder filled in from reference TRBV11-2 and TRBJ2-3): EAGVAQSPRYKIIEKRQSVAFWCNPISGHATLYWYQQILGQGPKLLIQFQNNGVVDDSQLPKDRFSAERLKGVDSTLKIQPAKLEDSAVYLCASSPSSGRAIDTQYFGPGTRLTVL.

J is TRBJ2-7 and V is TRBV6-1; the D is unclear. V was cut by 0 bases and J by 6 bases, with 9 bases left in between. This CDR3 has 13 amino acids. CDR1 is MNHNS and CDR2 is SASEGT in the germline V gene. CDR3 sequence (DNA): TGTGCCAGCAGTGAAGCGCTGGTAGGCGAGCAGTACTTC. Protein sequence: CASSEALVGEQYF.

V is TRBV25-1 and J is TRBJ2-7; either TRBD1 or TRBD2 may supply D (6 bases each). Trimming pared 4 bases from V and 9 bases from J, leaving 22 bases between. The CDR3 has 15 residues. Looked up from germline, CDR1 is MGHDK and CDR2 is SYGVNS. Here the CDR3 reads CASSGWGAASEGQYF. The CDR3 region has the DNA TGTGCCAGCAGTGGATGGGGGGCAGCATCCGAAGGGCAGTACTTC.

The chain links TRBV7-9 to TRBJ2-1; 8 nucleotides line up with TRBD1. CDR1 is SEHNR and CDR2 is FQNEAQ in the germline V gene (reference sequence). This CDR3 is built from 14 residues. V trimming: 2 bases; J trimming: 7 bases; junction bases outside the gene matches: 4. The CDR3 DNA is TGTGCCAGCAGCTTACCGGGACAGGATAATGAGCAGTTCTTC. Translating gives CASSLPGQDNEQFF.

Only one count was recorded for this clone. The genes are TRBV28 and TRBJ2-1, with D tentatively TRBD2 (6 bases). The CDR3 is 16 amino acids. Trimming shortened V by 3 bases and J by 10 bases, and 22 bases separated the two germline ends. Germline assignment: CDR1 MDHEN and CDR2 SYDVKM. The CDR3 spells CASSLGGAGGRAEQFF. CDR3 in DNA: TGTGCCAGCAGTTTGGGAGGTGCTGGCGGCCGCGCGGAGCAGTTCTTC.

V usage is TRBV30 and J usage is TRBJ1-1, with a tentative D call TRBD1 (5 bases). V was cut by 3 bases and J by 4 bases, with 12 bases left in between. This CDR3 region has 13 residues. Germline V gives CDR1 GTSNPN, CDR2 SVGIG (reference sequence). In DNA form, the CDR3 reads TGTGCCTGGAGGCAGGGTTGGGCCACTGAAGCTTTCTTT. Amino acid sequence: CAWRQGWATEAFF.

This clone was seen only once. The gene calls are TRBV5-1 and TRBJ1-4; unclear D gene. In germline, CDR1 is SGHRS, CDR2 YFSETQ. V was pared by 0 bases and J by 7 bases, with 10 bases between. The CDR3 loop spans 14 amino acids. CDR3 sequence: CASSLAALGEKLFF. The CDR3 DNA reads TGCGCCAGCAGCTTGGCCGCATTAGGTGAAAAACTGTTTTTT.

The chain combines TRBV27 with TRBJ2-5, with 10 bases identical to TRBD2. This CDR3 is 16 amino acids long. Germline V gene data show CDR1 as MNHEY and CDR2 as SMNVEV (reference sequence). V lost 3 bases, J lost 4 bases, and 8 bases stayed unmatched. The CDR3 loop is CASSFGTSVRRETQYF. The CDR3 DNA sequence: TGTGCCAGCAGTTTTGGGACTAGCGTGAGAAGAGAGACCCAGTACTTC.

The rearrangement joins TRBV18 to TRBJ2-7, with D unresolved. The CDR3 has 13 amino acids. Trimming shortened V by 1 base and J by 4 bases, and 8 bases separated the two germline ends. Germline loops: CDR1 KGHSH, CDR2 LQKENI. DNA of the CDR3: TGTGCCAGCTCACCACGAGAAGCTTACGAGCAGTACTTC. As protein: CASSPREAYEQYF.

The chain links TRBV6-1 to TRBJ1-4, with a possible D match to TRBD1 (6 bases). Germline values: CDR1 MNHNS, CDR2 SASEGT. V was pared by 6 bases and J by 8 bases, with 19 bases between. CDR3 size: 15 residues. CDR3 in amino acids: CASSPGGRQAEKLFF. The CDR3 region has the DNA TGTGCCAGCAGCCCTGGGGGGCGACAGGCGGAAAAACTGTTTTTT.

This chain uses TRBV4-1 with TRBJ2-1; D ambiguous. The CDR3 is 13 residues long. V was cut by 1 base and J by 8 bases, with 9 bases left in between. Per germline, CDR1 MGHRA and CDR2 YSYEKL. CDR3 loop: CASSQVSRDEQFF. The CDR3 region has the DNA TGCGCCAGCAGCCAAGTTTCTAGGGATGAGCAGTTCTTC.

The genes are TRBV7-2 and TRBJ2-5, with D perhaps matching TRBD2 (5 bases). Per germline, CDR1 SGHTA and CDR2 FQGNSA. V shed 6 bases and J shed 10 bases, with 18 bases lying between them. The CDR3 sequence is 13 residues long. In nucleotides, the CDR3 is TGTGCCAGCAGTTCACTGGGTGCGAGGGTCCAGTACTTC. Translating it yields CASSSLGARVQYF.

The V gene is TRBV7-2, the J gene TRBJ2-7; 12 nucleotides align to TRBD2. The CDR3 length is 15 residues. V trimming: 5 bases; J trimming: 6 bases; junction bases outside the gene matches: 8. The germline V gene has CDR1 SGHTA and CDR2 FQGNSA. The DNA for the CDR3 is TGTGCCAGCAGCACAAGACTAGCGGGAGTTGGCGAGCAGTACTTC. This gives the protein CASSTRLAGVGEQYF.

The chain carries TRBV30 and TRBJ1-1; 12 bases map to TRBD1. There are 15 residues in the CDR3. Germline V CDR1 and CDR2: GTSNPN, SVGIG (reference sequence). The trim removed 3 bases at V and 5 bases at J, leaving 7 bases unmatched. The CDR3 is CAWRGTGGSTTEAFF. The CDR3 coding sequence is TGTGCCTGGAGGGGGACAGGGGGCTCAACTACTGAAGCTTTCTTT.

The chain is built from TRBV5-1 and TRBJ2-7; D possibly uses TRBD1 or TRBD2 (5 bases each). This CDR3 region has 15 residues. The germline V gene encodes CDR1 SGHRS and CDR2 YFSETQ. Trimming took off 5 bases at V and 5 bases at J, with 20 bases between the two ends. The CDR3: CASRRGEGAYNEQYF. The CDR3 nucleotides are TGCGCCAGCAGACGAGGGGAAGGTGCTTATAACGAGCAGTACTTC.

Written as DNA, the CDR3 is TGCGCCAGCAGCTTGGTACTAGCGGGAGGTATGGACGAGCAGTACTTC. Its translation: CASSLVLAGGMDEQYF. The chain combines TRBV5-1 with TRBJ2-7; TRBD2 matches 12 bases. The CDR3 loop spans 16 amino acids. CDR1 SGHRS and CDR2 YFSETQ come from the germline V gene. V shed 0 bases, J shed 5 bases, and the junction held 6 bases outside the gene matches.

This clone was counted a few times. The J gene is TRBJ1-1, the V gene TRBV18; 7 positions agree with TRBD1. Looked up from germline, CDR1 is KGHSH and CDR2 is LQKENI. CDR3 length equals 16 residues. The V gene end was trimmed by 4 bases and the J gene end by 2 bases; junction bases not matched to a gene: 10. The CDR3 nucleotides read TGTGCCAGCTCACAGAATTCGGGACAGATAAACACTGAAGCTTTCTTT. Encoded protein: CASSQNSGQINTEAFF.

On this clone itself: The sample contains more than one DNA sequence encoding this CDR3. The chain carries TRBV2 and TRBJ2-1; D is unresolved. Germline loops: CDR1 SNHLY, CDR2 FYNNEI. There are 15 residues in the CDR3. Trimming left V 0 bases short and J 0 bases short, with 6 bases between. The CDR3 here is CASSEAGSSYNEQFF. The CDR3, as DNA: TGTGCCAGCAGTGAAGCCGGAAGCTCCTACAATGAGCAGTTCTTC.

This chain's CDR3 is CASSYSSVSSGNTIYF. Here the CDR3 DNA reads TGTGCCAGCAGTTACTCTTCGGTCAGCTCTGGAAACACCATATATTTT. The V gene is TRBV6-6, the J gene TRBJ1-3; no firm D call. The V and J ends lost 0 bases and 0 bases respectively, with 9 bases between them. Germline values: CDR1 MNHNY, CDR2 SVGAGI (reference sequence). The CDR3 is 16 residues long.

The chain carries TRBV7-6 and TRBJ2-7; 8 nucleotides match TRBD2. With 3 bases clipped from V and 5 bases from J, the junction kept 6 bases outside the gene matches. Germline values: CDR1 SGHVS, CDR2 FNYEAQ. This CDR3 contains 14 residues. The CDR3 DNA sequence: TGTGCCAGCAGCTTGGGCGGGGGGCACCACGAGCAGTACTTC. The encoded protein is CASSLGGGHHEQYF.

The rearrangement joins TRBV28 to TRBJ1-1, with 10 bases that match TRBD1. V lost 5 bases to trimming and J lost 0 bases; unmatched junction nucleotides: 15. The germline CDR1 and CDR2 sequences are MDHEN and SYDVKM. This CDR3 is 19 amino acids long. CDR3 sequence reads: CASSTSPVGQGFLNTEAFF. The CDR3 DNA reads as TGTGCCAGCAGTACTTCTCCGGTGGGACAGGGGTTCCTGAACACTGAAGCTTTCTTT.

The genes are TRBV6-5 and TRBJ1-5; D uncertain. CDR3 length: 13 amino acids. V was cut by 0 bases and J by 9 bases, with 9 bases left in between. CDR1 and CDR2 (germline): MNHEY, SVGAGI. This CDR3 is CASSYSGLGPQHF. The CDR3 bases are TGTGCCAGCAGTTACTCCGGTTTAGGGCCCCAGCATTTT.

This clone was recorded a few times. The chain is built from TRBV4-3 and TRBJ1-6, with unresolved D. V was trimmed by 1 base and J by 6 bases, leaving 4 bases between them. The germline CDR1 and CDR2 sequences are LGHNA and YSLEER. CDR3 size: 13 residues. The DNA for the CDR3 is TGCGCCAGCAGCCAAGGCCGTAATTCACCCCTCCACTTT. Its translation: CASSQGRNSPLHF.

The chain employs TRBV6-1 and TRBJ2-3; 9 bases line up with TRBD1. V shed 5 bases and J 2 bases; nucleotides not matched to a gene: 5. Germline V gives CDR1 MNHNS, CDR2 SASEGT. CDR3 length: 15 residues. CDR3 sequence (DNA): TGTGCCAGCAGTCTCGGACAGGGGACCACAGATACGCAGTATTTT. The encoded protein is CASSLGQGTTDTQYF.

The J gene is TRBJ1-2, the V gene TRBV7-9, with TRBD1 matching 7 bases. The junction had 10 bases not matched to a gene; V was cut back by 5 bases and J by 7 bases. The CDR3 covers 14 residues. Germline V lookup: CDR1 SEHNR, CDR2 FQNEAQ (reference sequence). CDR3 nucleotides: TGTGCCAGCAGCCCACCACATACAGGGGTTGGCTACACCTTC. Its translation is CASSPPHTGVGYTF.

The chain carries TRBV5-1 and TRBJ2-7; 10 nucleotides match TRBD2. The germline CDR1 and CDR2 sequences are SGHRS and YFSETQ. Trimming at V came to 3 bases and at J to 2 bases, leaving 11 bases not matched to a gene. The CDR3 runs 17 residues. The chain's CDR3 is CASSSWASSGSTYEQYF. The CDR3 coding sequence is TGCGCCAGCAGCTCTTGGGCGTCTAGCGGGAGTACCTACGAGCAGTACTTC.

The V call is TRBV5-4, the J call TRBJ2-3; D might be TRBD1 or TRBD2, each matching 5 bases. V gave up 2 bases and J gave up 6 bases, with 13 bases separating them. Germline-derived CDR1 and CDR2 are SGHNT and YYREEE (reference sequence). This CDR3 has 14 amino acids. The CDR3 spells CASSLTQGPDTQYF. The CDR3 DNA reads as TGTGCCAGCAGCTTAACCCAGGGACCGGATACGCAGTATTTT.

In the case of this clone: The same CDR3 also results from other DNA sequences found in this sample. This rearrangement joins TRBV7-9 to TRBJ1-1; D not certain. The CDR3 is 13 amino acids. The germline V and J ends were trimmed by 6 bases and 1 base, with 9 bases remaining between them. CDR1 is SEHNR and CDR2 is FQNEAQ in the germline V gene (reference sequence). The CDR3 sequence: CASSRQENTEAFF. The CDR3, as DNA: TGTGCCAGCAGTCGCCAAGAGAACACTGAAGCTTTCTTT.

This clone has just one count. Other DNA sequences in the sample encode the same CDR3. The chain couples TRBV5-1 to TRBJ2-1, with no clear D. Germline assignment: CDR1 SGHRS and CDR2 YFSETQ. CDR3 size: 11 residues. The V end was cut by 5 bases, the J end by 5 bases, with 5 bases between. The CDR3 reads CASSGHNEQFF. The CDR3 bases are TGCGCCAGCAGTGGGCACAATGAGCAGTTCTTC.

The rearrangement uses TRBV6-1 and TRBJ1-1; D possibly corresponds to TRBD1 (5 bases). The ends were cut back, 4 bases at V and 5 bases at J, with 14 bases in the middle. The CDR3 loop spans 14 amino acids. Germline assignment: CDR1 MNHNS and CDR2 SASEGT. CDR3 coding DNA: TGTGCCAGCAGTGTGGGGGGGATCGGTACTGAAGCTTTCTTT. Its protein is CASSVGGIGTEAFF.

The chain couples TRBV7-9 to TRBJ1-2; no reliable D call. The CDR3 length is 13 residues. The germline V gene has CDR1 SEHNR and CDR2 FQNEAQ (reference sequence). V shed 2 bases and J shed 0 bases, with 4 bases lying between them. CDR3 amino acids: CASSLITNYGYTF. CDR3 in DNA: TGTGCCAGCAGCTTAATCACTAACTATGGCTACACCTTC.